This TCR beta chain was retrieved from a study of CD8 T cell repertoires and HIV-1 epitope variants. Study summary: Epitopes were three Gag families plus Nef HW9 and YT9.

The table came from immunoSEQ multiplex PCR; TCRdb's copy has only in-frame clones and leaves some out. The sample contains about 5,000 clones, 66% of which appear only once. Remarks on this clone: The antigen is not known.

In germline, CDR1 is SGDLS, CDR2 YYNGEE. This CDR3 comprises 14 residues. Between the trimmed V and J ends, which lost 0 bases and 7 bases, there was a span of 10 bases. This chain uses TRBV9 with TRBJ2-2; no clear D gene. The sample consisted of cultured CD8+ T cells derived from PBMCs. This receptor was obtained from a male donor with HIV. The CDR3 DNA reads TGTGCCAGCAGCGTAGCCCTATTAGGCGGGGAGCTGTTTTTT. Amino acid sequence: CASSVALLGGELFF.